What follows are 5 T cell receptor beta chains derived from one specimen sequenced in a study of beta chain features in type 1 diabetes. Antigen specificity for these receptors is unknown. Study observations and caveats: There was a moderate but significant shortening of TCRB CDR3s in all four CD4+ subsets of Type 1 diabetes patients.

The study reverse transcribed the entire isolated RNA, so it sequenced expressed TCRB transcripts. Libraries were prepared by immunoSEQ multiplex PCR; TCRdb keeps only in-frame clonotypes and omits some of them. The sample lists 600,000 or so clones, under 15% occurring once. Sequenced sample: naive CD4+ T cells from blood. These receptors were taken from a man aged 25-40 years with type 1 diabetes.

This clone was found a few times. The chain couples TRBV9 to TRBJ2-5; 7 bases fit TRBD1. Germline loops: CDR1 SGDLS, CDR2 YYNGEE. CDR3 length: 17 residues. J lost 1 base, V lost 0 bases, and 9 bases had no gene match. CDR3 in amino acids: CASSVATGNTPQETQYF. CDR3 sequence (DNA): TGTGCCAGCAGCGTAGCGACAGGGAACACGCCCCAAGAGACCCAGTACTTC.

This clone was picked up a small number of times. J is TRBJ2-1 and V is TRBV2; D is perhaps TRBD1 (6 bases). Germline loops: CDR1 SNHLY, CDR2 FYNNEI. CDR3 length: 12 residues. V was cut by 6 bases and J by 5 bases, with 8 bases left in between. This chain's CDR3 is CASRGDNNEQFF. CDR3 coding DNA: TGTGCCAGCAGGGGGGACAACAATGAGCAGTTCTTC.

There are a few counts of this clone. V usage is TRBV7-2 and J usage is TRBJ2-1; no firm D call. The CDR3 spans 15 residues. V lost 6 bases and J 0 bases, leaving 12 bases between the germline ends. CDR1 SGHTA and CDR2 FQGNSA come from the germline V gene. The CDR3 DNA sequence: TGTGCCAGCAGTCAACATTCTAGCTCCTACAATGAGCAGTTCTTC. The encoded protein is CASSQHSSSYNEQFF.

This clone has just a few counts. V is TRBV19 and J is TRBJ1-5; no definite D call. The CDR3 runs 13 residues. Trimming cost V 8 bases and J 5 bases, with 13 bases left between them. Germline assignment: CDR1 LNHDA and CDR2 SQIVND (reference sequence). This CDR3 is CASGKLRDQPQHF. CDR3 in DNA: TGTGCCAGTGGTAAGCTGAGGGATCAGCCCCAGCATTTT.

This sequence joins TRBV29-1 and TRBJ2-5; 10 positions match TRBD2. Germline CDR1 is SQVTM and CDR2 is ANQGSEA. The CDR3 extends over 13 amino acids. J was trimmed by 4 bases and V by 5 bases; bases with no gene match: 4. For the CDR3, the DNA is TGCAGCGTTCTAGCGGGGGTGGTAGAGACCCAGTACTTC. Protein: CSVLAGVVETQYF.